The 11 T cell receptor beta chains presented below share a single source sample, sequenced in a study of blood T cell repertoires in COVID-19. Sequenced by immunoSEQ multiplex PCR; TCRdb stores in-frame clones only, minus some. The sample contains 100,000 or so clones, more than 75% of which appear only once. The source material was peripheral blood. Receptors were obtained from a human donor in a cohort sampled during active COVID-19.

Concerning this clone itself: This same CDR3 is encoded by further DNA sequences in the sample. V usage is TRBV7-2 and J usage is TRBJ2-3; possibly TRBD2 for D (5 bases). Germline V gene sequence: CDR1 SGHTA, CDR2 FQGNSA. Trimming cost V 1 base and J 2 bases, with 10 bases left between them. The CDR3 contains 15 residues. The CDR3 coding sequence is TGTGCCAGCAGCTTAGGTCTAGCTTACACAGATACGCAGTATTTT. Residues: CASSLGLAYTDTQYF.

This chain links TRBV7-2 with TRBJ1-1; no firm D call. CDR1 and CDR2 from the germline V gene are SGHTA and FQGNSA. The CDR3 sequence is 13 residues long. V was cut by 4 bases and J by 7 bases, with 13 bases left in between. As DNA, the CDR3 is TGTGCCAGCAGCTACGGGGTGAGAGTTGAAGCTTTCTTT. Amino acid sequence: CASSYGVRVEAFF.

At least ten counts were recorded for this clone. The chain couples TRBV4-1 to TRBJ1-2, with 9 positions matching TRBD1. This CDR3 spans 13 amino acids. V trimming: 3 bases; J trimming: 7 bases; junction bases outside the gene matches: 3. CDR1 is MGHRA and CDR2 is YSYEKL in the germline V gene. The DNA for the CDR3 is TGCGCCAGCAGCCAGGGGACAGGGTTTGGCTACACCTTC. As protein: CASSQGTGFGYTF.

This chain uses TRBV7-2 with TRBJ2-7, with D tentatively TRBD2 (6 bases). CDR3 length: 17 amino acids. Germline CDR1 is SGHTA and CDR2 is FQGNSA. The germline V and J ends were trimmed by 1 base and 4 bases, with 20 bases remaining between them. The CDR3 DNA reads as TGTGCCAGCAGCTTAGGGTCGGTAATATGGGCGGGATACGAGCAGTACTTC. Translated, it gives CASSLGSVIWAGYEQYF.

The chain recombines TRBV7-2 with TRBJ2-2, with D hard to call. The germline V gene encodes CDR1 SGHTA and CDR2 FQGNSA. Trimming shortened V by 5 bases and J by 8 bases, and 21 bases separated the two germline ends. The CDR3 contains 16 residues. The CDR3 DNA is TGTGCCAGCAGCCCAACCGACTCGGCCGTTGGAGGGGAGCTGTTTTTT. Amino acid sequence: CASSPTDSAVGGELFF.

V gene TRBV19 combines with J gene TRBJ2-7, with 7 bases matching TRBD1. Trimming at V came to 2 bases and at J to 2 bases, leaving 9 bases not matched to a gene. CDR1 and CDR2 from the germline V gene are LNHDA and SQIVND (reference sequence). The CDR3 contains 16 residues. The chain's CDR3 is CASSILTTGIPYEQYF. The DNA for the CDR3 is TGTGCCAGTAGTATACTCACGACAGGGATCCCCTACGAGCAGTACTTC.

V and J are TRBV5-1 and TRBJ2-7, with D possibly being TRBD1 (6 bases). CDR3 length: 14 residues. Trimming pared 3 bases from V and 0 bases from J, leaving 10 bases between. Germline loops: CDR1 SGHRS, CDR2 YFSETQ. CDR3 protein: CASSYSGVSYEQYF. The CDR3 coding sequence is TGCGCCAGCAGCTATTCAGGGGTCTCCTACGAGCAGTACTTC.

The chain couples TRBV18 to TRBJ1-1; no clear D gene. The V and J ends lost 10 bases and 0 bases respectively, with 12 bases between them. The CDR3 sequence is 13 residues long. Germline CDR1 and CDR2: KGHSH and LQKENI. In DNA, the CDR3 is TGTGCCAACCGAGTTTCGGTGAACACTGAAGCTTTCTTT. This encodes CANRVSVNTEAFF. Based on the CDR3 plus reference TRBV18 and TRBJ1-1, the full variable domain is NAGVMQNPRHLVRRRGQEARLRCSPMKGHSHVYWYRQLPEEGLKFMVYLQKENIIDESGMPKERFSAEFPKEGPSILRIQQVVRGDSAAYFCANRVSVNTEAFFGQGTRLTVV.

The chain uses TRBV5-1 and TRBJ2-7; D perhaps matches TRBD1 (6 bases). Germline V gene sequence: CDR1 SGHRS, CDR2 YFSETQ. V lost 0 bases and J lost 7, with 14 bases in between. The CDR3 spans 14 residues. DNA for the CDR3: TGCGCCAGCAGCTTGGAGGCCAGAACAGGGGAGCAGTACTTC. This translates into CASSLEARTGEQYF.

The chain links TRBV2 to TRBJ2-7, with 7 nucleotides matching TRBD1. The CDR3 runs 14 residues. Trimming removed 7 bases from V and 0 bases from J; junction bases left unmatched: 6. Germline-derived CDR1 and CDR2 are SNHLY and FYNNEI. The CDR3 region has the DNA TGTGCCAGCAACGAAGAGGGGGCCTCCTACGAGCAGTACTTC. Translating it yields CASNEEGASYEQYF. The full variable domain, with the rest looked up from reference TRBV2 and TRBJ2-7, is EPEVTQTPSHQVTQMGQEVILRCVPISNHLYFYWYRQILGQKVEFLVSFYNNEISEKSEIFDDQFSVERPDGSNFTLKIRSTKLEDSAMYFCASNEEGASYEQYFGPGTRLTVT.

This clone turned up a few times. This chain joins TRBV7-9 and TRBJ1-1; D possibly corresponds to TRBD1 (6 bases). Germline CDR1 SEHNR, CDR2 FQNEAQ (reference sequence). Deletions cut 5 bases from V and 8 bases from J, with 21 bases between. This CDR3 comprises 15 residues. As DNA, the CDR3 is TGTGCCAGCAGCACTCTGGGGGGGCAGGCGAAAGAAGCTTTCTTT. Translation: CASSTLGGQAKEAFF.